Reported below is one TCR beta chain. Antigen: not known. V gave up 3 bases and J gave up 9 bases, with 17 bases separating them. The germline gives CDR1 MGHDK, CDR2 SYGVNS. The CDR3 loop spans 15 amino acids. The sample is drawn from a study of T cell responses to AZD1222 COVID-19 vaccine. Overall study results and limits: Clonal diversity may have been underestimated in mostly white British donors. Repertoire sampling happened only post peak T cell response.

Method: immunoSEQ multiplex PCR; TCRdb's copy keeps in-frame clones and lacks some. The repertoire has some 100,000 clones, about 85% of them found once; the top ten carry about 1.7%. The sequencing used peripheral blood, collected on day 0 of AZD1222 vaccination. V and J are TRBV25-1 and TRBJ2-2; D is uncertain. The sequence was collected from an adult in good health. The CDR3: CASSEMVVVDRELFF. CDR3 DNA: TGTGCCAGCAGTGAGATGGTGGTAGTAGATCGGGAGCTGTTTTTT.